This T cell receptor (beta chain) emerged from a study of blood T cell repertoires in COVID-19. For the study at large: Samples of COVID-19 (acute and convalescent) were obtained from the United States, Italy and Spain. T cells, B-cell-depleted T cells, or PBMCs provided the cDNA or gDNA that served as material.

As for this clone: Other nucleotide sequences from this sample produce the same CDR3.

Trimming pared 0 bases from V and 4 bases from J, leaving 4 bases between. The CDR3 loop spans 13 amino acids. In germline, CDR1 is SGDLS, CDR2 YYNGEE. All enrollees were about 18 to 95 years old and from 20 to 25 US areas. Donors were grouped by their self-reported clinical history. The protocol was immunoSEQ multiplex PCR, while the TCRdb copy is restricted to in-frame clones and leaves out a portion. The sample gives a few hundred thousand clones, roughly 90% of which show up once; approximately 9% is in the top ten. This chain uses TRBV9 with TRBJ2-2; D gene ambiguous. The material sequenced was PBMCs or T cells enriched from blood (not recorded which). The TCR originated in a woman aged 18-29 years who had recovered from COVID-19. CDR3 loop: CASSVGLTGELFF. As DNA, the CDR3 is TGTGCCAGCAGCGTAGGACTCACCGGGGAGCTGTTTTTT.